This T cell receptor (beta chain) comes out of a study of blood T cell repertoires in COVID-19. Looking at the study overall: The United States, Italy and Spain supplied acute and convalescent COVID-19 samples. PBMCs, B-cell-depleted T cells, or T cells provided the cDNA or gDNA that made up the material.

In the authors' workflow: Using reference gene primer amplification, nucleated cell counts were estimated. Profiled with immunoSEQ multiplex PCR; TCRdb holds only in-frame clones, not every one. V, J and clone size derive from that table, while D and trimming were established from the DNA sequence. This table has 200,000 to 250,000 clones, roughly 84% appearing once. There are 13 residues in the CDR3. V was clipped by 3 bases and J by 5 bases; unmatched bases: 3. Germline loops: CDR1 DFQATT, CDR2 SNEGSKA (reference sequence). The sequencing input was peripheral blood. This clonotype was sampled from a woman aged 60 to 75 who had recovered from COVID-19. V is TRBV20-1 and J is TRBJ2-3; 9 positions match TRBD1. CDR3 DNA: TGCAGTGCTAGTGGGACAGGGATAGATACGCAGTATTTT. It codes for CSASGTGIDTQYF.